This T cell receptor (beta chain) emerged from a study of CD8 T cells in ankylosing spondylitis. Broader study findings: Apparently characteristic of ankylosing spondylitis blood was a TCR beta motif (about eight highly homologous variants). Significant enrichment of disease-linked clones was reportedly seen in matched ankylosing spondylitis synovial fluid. Earlier reports found some motif variants in synovial fluid and blood in reactive arthritis. CD8+ disease-linked clones were present at relatively low frequencies in blood.

CDR3 length equals 15 residues. Germline V gene data show CDR1 as SEHNR and CDR2 as FQNEAQ (reference sequence). Trimming shortened V by 1 base and J by 0 bases, and 9 bases separated the two germline ends. The sample holds a few counts of this clonotype. The antigen remains unidentified. Quantitative 5'-RACE with molecular barcodes was used to make the TCR beta libraries. TCRdb used MiXCR to reprocess the 5' RACE reads, holding one entry per CDR3 protein. The data contain a few hundred thousand distinct CDR3 sequences, around 24% of them singletons. The clonotype comes from a male donor with ankylosing spondylitis. Sequencing was done on a sample of blood, either unsorted or a sorted T cell fraction (not recorded which). The V call is TRBV7-9, the J call TRBJ1-1; D unclear. The CDR3 DNA reads as TGTGCCAGCAGCTTAGAAGGGCACATGAACACTGAAGCTTTCTTT. It specifies CASSLEGHMNTEAFF.